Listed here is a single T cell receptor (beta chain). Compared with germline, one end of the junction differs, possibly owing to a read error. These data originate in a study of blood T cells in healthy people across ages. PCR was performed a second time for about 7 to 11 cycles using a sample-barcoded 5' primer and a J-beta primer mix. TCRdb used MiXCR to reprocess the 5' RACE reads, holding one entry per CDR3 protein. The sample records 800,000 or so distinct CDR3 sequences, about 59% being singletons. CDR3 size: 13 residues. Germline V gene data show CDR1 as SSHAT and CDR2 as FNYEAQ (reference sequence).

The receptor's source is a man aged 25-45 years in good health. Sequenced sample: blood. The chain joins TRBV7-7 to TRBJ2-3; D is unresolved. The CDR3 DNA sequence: TGTGCTAGCAGCGTAGCTCAAACAGATACGCAGTATTTT. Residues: CASSVAQTDTQYF.